This TCR beta chain derives from a study of T cell responses to AZD1222 COVID-19 vaccine. Assay used: immunoSEQ multiplex PCR; TCRdb lists only in-frame clones, some missing. The repertoire holds more than 85,000 clones, with around 87% as singletons. Study-wide points: Spike-wide coverage was observed for vaccine-associated CD4 TCRs, with dominant responses at 160-218 and 743-854. Recipients of AZD1222 seropositive at baseline numbered only six or seven. Two doses of AZD1222 preceded a rise in Spike-specific TCR breadth and depth.

Comment on this clone: What it binds is not known.

Trimming pared 1 base from V and 9 bases from J, leaving 7 bases between. This CDR3 spans 12 amino acids. Germline V lookup: CDR1 MNHNS, CDR2 SASEGT. The sequencing used peripheral blood, collected on day 0 of AZD1222 vaccination. The chain recombines TRBV6-1 with TRBJ2-1; D is ambiguous. This receptor was obtained from an adult in good health. The CDR3 here is CASSEVGFEQFF. The CDR3 region has the DNA TGTGCCAGCAGTGAAGTTGGGTTTGAGCAGTTCTTC.